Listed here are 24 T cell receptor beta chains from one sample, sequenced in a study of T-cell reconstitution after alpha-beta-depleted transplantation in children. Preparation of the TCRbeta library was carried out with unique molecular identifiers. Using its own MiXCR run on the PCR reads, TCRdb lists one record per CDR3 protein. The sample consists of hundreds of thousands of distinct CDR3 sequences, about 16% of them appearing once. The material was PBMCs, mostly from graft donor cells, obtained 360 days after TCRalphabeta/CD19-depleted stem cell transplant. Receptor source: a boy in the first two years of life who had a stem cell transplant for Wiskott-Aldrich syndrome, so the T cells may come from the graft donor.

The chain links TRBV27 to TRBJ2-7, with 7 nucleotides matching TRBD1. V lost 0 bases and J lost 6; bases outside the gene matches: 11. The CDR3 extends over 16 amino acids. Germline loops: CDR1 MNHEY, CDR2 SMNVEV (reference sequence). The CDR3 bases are TGTGCCAGCAGTTTATCATCAGGGACAGATCTACCCGAGCAGTACTTC. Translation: CASSLSSGTDLPEQYF.

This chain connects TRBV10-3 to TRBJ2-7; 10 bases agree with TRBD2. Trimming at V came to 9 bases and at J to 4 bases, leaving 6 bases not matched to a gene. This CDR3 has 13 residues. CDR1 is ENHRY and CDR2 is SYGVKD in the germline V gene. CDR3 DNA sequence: TGTGCCATTAAACTAGCGGGGAGTTACGAGCAGTACTTC. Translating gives CAIKLAGSYEQYF.

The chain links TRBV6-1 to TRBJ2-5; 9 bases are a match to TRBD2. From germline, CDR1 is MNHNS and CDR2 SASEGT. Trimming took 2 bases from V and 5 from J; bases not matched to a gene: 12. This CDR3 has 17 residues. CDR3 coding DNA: TGTGCCAGCAGTGAACTAGCTCCGGGACTAGCCGTGGAGACCCAGTACTTC. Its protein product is CASSELAPGLAVETQYF.

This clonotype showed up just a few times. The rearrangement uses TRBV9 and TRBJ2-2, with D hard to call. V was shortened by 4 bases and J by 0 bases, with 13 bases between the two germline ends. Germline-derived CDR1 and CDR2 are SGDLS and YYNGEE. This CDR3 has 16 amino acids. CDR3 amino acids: CASSPRLGTNTGELFF. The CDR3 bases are TGTGCCAGCAGCCCTAGATTAGGGACGAACACCGGGGAGCTGTTTTTT.

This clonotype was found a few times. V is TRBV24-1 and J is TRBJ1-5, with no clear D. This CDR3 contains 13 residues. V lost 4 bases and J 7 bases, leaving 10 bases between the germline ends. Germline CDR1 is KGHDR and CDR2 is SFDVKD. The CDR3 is CATSDVLSQPQHF. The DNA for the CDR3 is TGTGCCACCAGTGACGTGTTAAGCCAGCCCCAGCATTTT.

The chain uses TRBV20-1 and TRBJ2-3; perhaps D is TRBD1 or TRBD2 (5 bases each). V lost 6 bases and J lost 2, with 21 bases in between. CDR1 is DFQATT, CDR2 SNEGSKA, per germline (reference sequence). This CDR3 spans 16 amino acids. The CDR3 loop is CSAFSWDPPATDTQYF. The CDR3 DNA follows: TGCAGTGCATTCTCCTGGGACCCCCCTGCCACAGATACGCAGTATTTT.

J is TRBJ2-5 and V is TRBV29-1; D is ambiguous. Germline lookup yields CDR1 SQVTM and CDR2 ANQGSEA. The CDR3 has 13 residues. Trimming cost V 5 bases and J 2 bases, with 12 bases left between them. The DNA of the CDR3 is TGCAGCGTTAAGGCGTCCAGTCAAGAGACCCAGTACTTC. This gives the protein CSVKASSQETQYF.

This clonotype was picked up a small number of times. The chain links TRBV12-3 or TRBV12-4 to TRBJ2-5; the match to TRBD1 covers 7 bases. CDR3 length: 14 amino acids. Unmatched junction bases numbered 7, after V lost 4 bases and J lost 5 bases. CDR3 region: CASSSAGGWETQYF. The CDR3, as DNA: TGTGCCAGCAGTTCTGCAGGGGGATGGGAGACCCAGTACTTC.

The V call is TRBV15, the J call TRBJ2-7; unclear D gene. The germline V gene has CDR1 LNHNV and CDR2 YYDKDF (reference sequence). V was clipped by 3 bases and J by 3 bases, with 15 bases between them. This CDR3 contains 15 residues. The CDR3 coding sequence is TGTGCCACCAGCAGGTCCCCGACCTGGAACTACGAGCAGTACTTC. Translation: CATSRSPTWNYEQYF.

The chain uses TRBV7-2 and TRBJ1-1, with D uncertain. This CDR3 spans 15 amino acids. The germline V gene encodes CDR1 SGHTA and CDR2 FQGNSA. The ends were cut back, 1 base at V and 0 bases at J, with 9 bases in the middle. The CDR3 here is CASSLEGVMNTEAFF. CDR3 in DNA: TGTGCCAGCAGCTTAGAGGGAGTCATGAACACTGAAGCTTTCTTT. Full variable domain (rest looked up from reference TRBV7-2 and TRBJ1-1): GAGVSQSPSNKVTEKGKDVELRCDPISGHTALYWYRQSLGQGLEFLIYFQGNSAPDKSGLPSDRFSAERTGGSVSTLTIQRTQQEDSAVYLCASSLEGVMNTEAFFGQGTRLTVV.

This CDR3 reads CASSPLRGPGTGELFF. The CDR3 coding sequence is TGCGCCAGCAGCCCCCTGAGAGGGCCGGGCACCGGGGAGCTGTTTTTT. J is TRBJ2-2 and V is TRBV5-1, with a possible D match to TRBD2 (5 bases). Trimming stripped 4 bases from V and 4 bases from J, with 17 bases between. The CDR3 totals 16 residues. The germline gives CDR1 SGHRS, CDR2 YFSETQ.

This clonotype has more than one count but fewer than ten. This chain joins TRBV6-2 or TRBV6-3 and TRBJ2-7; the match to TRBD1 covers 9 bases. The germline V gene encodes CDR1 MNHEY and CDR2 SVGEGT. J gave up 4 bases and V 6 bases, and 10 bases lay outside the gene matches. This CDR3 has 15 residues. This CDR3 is CASSRMTGGPYEQYF. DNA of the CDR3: TGTGCCAGCAGCCGAATGACAGGGGGGCCGTACGAGCAGTACTTC.

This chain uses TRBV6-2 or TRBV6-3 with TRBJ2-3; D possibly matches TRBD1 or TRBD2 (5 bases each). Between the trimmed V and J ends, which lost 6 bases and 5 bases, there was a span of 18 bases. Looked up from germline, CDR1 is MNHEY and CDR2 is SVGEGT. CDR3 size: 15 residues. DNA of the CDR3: TGTGCCAGCAGGGATGGAGGACTTGGGGGAGATACGCAGTATTTT. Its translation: CASRDGGLGGDTQYF.

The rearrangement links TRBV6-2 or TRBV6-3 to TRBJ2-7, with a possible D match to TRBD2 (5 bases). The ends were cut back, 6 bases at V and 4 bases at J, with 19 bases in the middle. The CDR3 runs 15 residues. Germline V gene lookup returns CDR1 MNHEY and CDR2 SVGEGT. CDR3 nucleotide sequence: TGTGCCAGCAGCCCCCTGGACTTCCGCATTTACGAGCAGTACTTC. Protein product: CASSPLDFRIYEQYF.

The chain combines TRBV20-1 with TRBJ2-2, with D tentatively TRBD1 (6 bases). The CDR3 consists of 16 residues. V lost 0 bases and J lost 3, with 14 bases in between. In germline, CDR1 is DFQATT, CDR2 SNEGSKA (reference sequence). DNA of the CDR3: TGCAGTGCTAGAGATAGGCCAGGGGCGGACACCGGGGAGCTGTTTTTT. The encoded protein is CSARDRPGADTGELFF.

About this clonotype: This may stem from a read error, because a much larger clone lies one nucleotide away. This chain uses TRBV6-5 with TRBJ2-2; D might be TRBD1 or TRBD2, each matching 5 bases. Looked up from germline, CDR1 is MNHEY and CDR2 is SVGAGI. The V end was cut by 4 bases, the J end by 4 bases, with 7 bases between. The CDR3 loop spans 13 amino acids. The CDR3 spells CASSWGSTGELFF. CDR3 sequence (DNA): TGTGCCAGCAGTTGGGGGAGCACCGGGGAGCTGTTTTTT.

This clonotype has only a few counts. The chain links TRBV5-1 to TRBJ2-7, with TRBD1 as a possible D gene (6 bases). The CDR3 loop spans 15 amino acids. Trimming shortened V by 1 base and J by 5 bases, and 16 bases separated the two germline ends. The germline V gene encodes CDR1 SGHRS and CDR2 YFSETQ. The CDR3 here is CASSLTLTGMHEQYF. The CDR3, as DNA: TGCGCCAGCAGCTTGACCCTAACAGGGATGCACGAGCAGTACTTC.

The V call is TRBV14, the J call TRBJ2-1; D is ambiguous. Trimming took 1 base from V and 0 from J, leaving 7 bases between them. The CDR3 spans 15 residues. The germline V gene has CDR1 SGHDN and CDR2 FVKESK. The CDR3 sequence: CASSQGANSYNEQFF. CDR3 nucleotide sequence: TGTGCCAGCAGCCAAGGCGCGAACTCCTACAATGAGCAGTTCTTC.

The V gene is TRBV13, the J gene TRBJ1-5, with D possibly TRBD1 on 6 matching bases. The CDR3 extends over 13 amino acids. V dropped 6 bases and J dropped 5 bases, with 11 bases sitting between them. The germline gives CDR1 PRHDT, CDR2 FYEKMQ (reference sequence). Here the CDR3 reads CASSEDRHQPQHF. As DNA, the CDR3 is TGTGCCAGCAGTGAAGACAGGCATCAGCCCCAGCATTTT.

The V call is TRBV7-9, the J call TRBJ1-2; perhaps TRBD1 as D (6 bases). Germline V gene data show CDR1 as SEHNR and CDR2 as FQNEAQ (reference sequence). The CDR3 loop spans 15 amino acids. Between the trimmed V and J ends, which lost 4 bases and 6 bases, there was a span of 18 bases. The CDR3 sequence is CASSSRLGRGDGYTF. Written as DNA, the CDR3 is TGTGCCAGCAGCTCCCGACTGGGAAGGGGGGATGGCTACACCTTC.

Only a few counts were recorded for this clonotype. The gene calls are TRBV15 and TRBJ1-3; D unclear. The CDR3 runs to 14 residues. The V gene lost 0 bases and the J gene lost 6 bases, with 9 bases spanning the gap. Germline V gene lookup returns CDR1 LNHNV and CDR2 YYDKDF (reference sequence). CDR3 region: CATSRDQQSNTIYF. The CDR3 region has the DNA TGTGCCACCAGCAGAGACCAACAGTCAAACACCATATATTTT.

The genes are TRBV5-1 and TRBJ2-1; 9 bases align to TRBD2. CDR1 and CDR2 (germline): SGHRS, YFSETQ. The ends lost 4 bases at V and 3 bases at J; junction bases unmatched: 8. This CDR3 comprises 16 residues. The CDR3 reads CASSLRKTSGYNEQFF. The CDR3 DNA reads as TGCGCCAGCAGCCTCAGGAAGACTAGCGGCTACAATGAGCAGTTCTTC.

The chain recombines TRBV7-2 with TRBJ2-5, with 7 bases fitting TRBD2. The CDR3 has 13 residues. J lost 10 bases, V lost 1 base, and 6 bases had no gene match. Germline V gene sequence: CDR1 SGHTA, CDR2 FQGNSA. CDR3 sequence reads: CASSLERAGVQYF. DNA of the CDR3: TGTGCCAGCAGCTTAGAGCGGGCGGGGGTCCAGTACTTC.

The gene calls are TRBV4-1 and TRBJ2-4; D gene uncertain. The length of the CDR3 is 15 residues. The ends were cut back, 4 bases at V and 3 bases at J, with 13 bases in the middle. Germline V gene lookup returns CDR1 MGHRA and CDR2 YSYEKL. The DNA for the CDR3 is TGCGCCAGCAGCCCTCGTTTATGGCTCAAAAACATTCAGTACTTC. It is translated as CASSPRLWLKNIQYF.